The 27 T cell receptor beta chains below were found in one sample sequenced in a study of OX40 agonist ivuxolimab in advanced cancers. The receptor library was made with the immunoSEQ multiplex PCR assay. TCRdb took over this immuneACCESS table, retaining in-frame rearrangements with V and J assigned. Such tables are incomplete; in checked studies, under half of the missing clones stem from an unresolved V gene, and the remainder is unexplained. Counted in this sample were approximately 67,000 clones; over 80% of them appeared once. The ten top clones hold 2% to 2.5% of the sample. The specimen was CD4+ or CD8+ T cells sorted from blood, collected in a trial of the OX40 agonist ivuxolimab. The receptor set was obtained from an adult with an advanced solid tumor such as melanoma, head and neck, liver or kidney cancer.

V and J are TRBV20-1 and TRBJ2-1; no clear D. V was shortened by 3 bases and J by 8 bases, with 8 bases between the two germline ends. The CDR3 extends over 11 amino acids. Germline lookup yields CDR1 DFQATT and CDR2 SNEGSKA (reference sequence). CDR3 protein: CSASPQDEQFF. In nucleotides, the CDR3 is TGCAGTGCTAGCCCCCAAGATGAGCAGTTCTTC.

This chain connects TRBV18 to TRBJ1-1; D call uncertain. The CDR3 is 14 residues long. The ends were cut back, 2 bases at V and 1 base at J, with 8 bases in the middle. The V gene's germline CDR1 is KGHSH and CDR2 LQKENI. Here the CDR3 reads CASSPKIRNTEAFF. The CDR3 coding sequence is TGTGCCAGCTCACCAAAGATACGGAACACTGAAGCTTTCTTT.

This clone was detected once. The CDR3 region has the DNA TGTGCCAGCAGTGAACCAGGACTTCTCTCCTACGAGCAGTACTTC. Amino acid sequence: CASSEPGLLSYEQYF. The chain is built from TRBV25-1 and TRBJ2-7, with a weak D call TRBD2 (5 bases). The germline CDR1 and CDR2 sequences are MGHDK and SYGVNS. Trimming removed 2 bases from V and 0 bases from J, with 11 bases in between. There are 15 residues in the CDR3.

V usage is TRBV11-2 and J usage is TRBJ2-2, with TRBD1 matching 7 bases. The CDR3 consists of 15 residues. Germline values: CDR1 SGHAT, CDR2 FQNNGV. The trim removed 3 bases at V and 4 bases at J, leaving 5 bases unmatched. The CDR3 region has the DNA TGTGCCAGCAGCTTTTACAGGGGTGGCACCGGGGAGCTGTTTTTT. It encodes CASSFYRGGTGELFF.

Here the CDR3 reads CASSPPGAGYTF. CDR3 DNA sequence: TGTGCCAGCAGCCCCCCCGGCGCGGGCTACACCTTC. The rearrangement links TRBV7-2 to TRBJ1-2, with D uncertain. CDR1 is SGHTA, CDR2 FQGNSA, per germline. V was pared by 5 bases and J by 8 bases, with 12 bases between. CDR3 length: 12 residues. Full variable domain (missing parts from reference TRBV7-2 and TRBJ1-2): GAGVSQSPSNKVTEKGKDVELRCDPISGHTALYWYRQSLGQGLEFLIYFQGNSAPDKSGLPSDRFSAERTGGSVSTLTIQRTQQEDSAVYLCASSPPGAGYTFGSGTRLTVV.

This rearrangement joins TRBV5-4 to TRBJ2-2; 9 bases match TRBD2. The germline V gene encodes CDR1 SGHNT and CDR2 YYREEE (reference sequence). CDR3 length equals 16 residues. V was clipped by 8 bases and J by 2 bases; unmatched bases: 10. CDR3: CASNPGLASNTGELFF. The CDR3 coding sequence is TGTGCCAGTAACCCCGGACTAGCGAGTAACACCGGGGAGCTGTTTTTT.

The rearrangement joins TRBV5-1 to TRBJ1-4; D may be TRBD1 (5 bases). CDR1 SGHRS and CDR2 YFSETQ come from the germline V gene. Trimming removed 4 bases from V and 5 bases from J, with 12 bases in between. CDR3 length equals 14 residues. The CDR3 nucleotides are TGCGCCAGCAGCCGCGACGGGGACAATGAAAAACTGTTTTTT. It encodes CASSRDGDNEKLFF.

The chain couples TRBV7-9 to TRBJ2-3; D uncertain. CDR1 and CDR2 from the germline V gene are SEHNR and FQNEAQ (reference sequence). The V end lost 5 bases, the J end lost 3 bases, and 15 bases lay between the germline ends. The CDR3 totals 15 residues. CDR3 region: CASSGKQWSTDTQYF. The DNA for the CDR3 is TGTGCCAGCAGCGGGAAACAGTGGAGTACAGATACGCAGTATTTT.

The chain uses TRBV2 and TRBJ2-5; D tentatively reads TRBD1 or TRBD2 (5 bases each). Germline V gene data show CDR1 as SNHLY and CDR2 as FYNNEI. The V gene lost 7 bases and the J gene lost 8 bases, with 14 bases spanning the gap. The CDR3 consists of 12 residues. This CDR3 is CASTSIGGTQYF. CDR3 in DNA: TGTGCCAGCACCTCAATTGGGGGTACCCAGTACTTC.

The chain uses TRBV4-1 and TRBJ1-1; TRBD1 aligns across 8 bases. With V trimmed by 0 bases and J by 10 bases, 16 bases remained unmatched. This CDR3 spans 17 amino acids. Germline values: CDR1 MGHRA, CDR2 YSYEKL. CDR3 region: CASSQDFATGVFFGAFF. The DNA of the CDR3 is TGCGCCAGCAGCCAAGATTTCGCGACAGGGGTTTTCTTCGGAGCTTTCTTT.

This clone showed up just a few times. The chain carries TRBV6-5 and TRBJ1-2, with no clear D. Per the germline V gene, CDR1 is MNHEY and CDR2 is SVGAGI. V was cut by 1 base and J by 6 bases, with 6 bases left in between. The CDR3 is 12 amino acids. In nucleotides, the CDR3 is TGTGCCAGCAGTTACTACACCGATGGCTACACCTTC. Its translation is CASSYYTDGYTF.

This clone came up a few times. The chain links TRBV30 to TRBJ2-1; D unclear. The V gene lost 0 bases and the J gene lost 5 bases, with 11 bases spanning the gap. The germline V gene has CDR1 GTSNPN and CDR2 SVGIG (reference sequence). This CDR3 has 14 amino acids. CDR3 DNA sequence: TGTGCCTGGAGTGTCGGTGGTAGACACAATGAGCAGTTCTTC. Its protein product is CAWSVGGRHNEQFF.

The chain is built from TRBV4-3 and TRBJ2-3; 15 bases are a match to TRBD2. The CDR3 length is 17 residues. V lost 1 base, J lost 8 bases, and 7 bases stayed unmatched. Germline V gene data show CDR1 as LGHNA and CDR2 as YSLEER. The CDR3 sequence: CASSQVPGLAGGGTQYF. CDR3 DNA sequence: TGCGCCAGCAGCCAAGTACCGGGACTAGCGGGAGGCGGTACGCAGTATTTT.

The rearrangement links TRBV7-9 to TRBJ1-1, with TRBD1 matching 7 bases. CDR3 length: 16 amino acids. J gave up 8 bases and V 1 base, and 13 bases lay outside the gene matches. Germline V lookup: CDR1 SEHNR, CDR2 FQNEAQ (reference sequence). This chain's CDR3 is CASSLEGGGRQYEAFF. The CDR3 bases are TGTGCCAGCAGCTTAGAGGGAGGGGGCAGGCAATACGAAGCTTTCTTT.

The gene calls are TRBV6-1 and TRBJ2-6; no clear D. Trimming pared 8 bases from V and 1 base from J, leaving 18 bases between. CDR1 is MNHNS, CDR2 SASEGT, per germline. The CDR3 totals 17 residues. For the CDR3, the DNA is TGTGCCAGCCGAGAAGATCACGCTGCGTCTGGGGCCAACGTCCTGACTTTC. Translated: CASREDHAASGANVLTF.

This chain uses TRBV7-2 with TRBJ2-7, with D hard to call. In germline, CDR1 is SGHTA, CDR2 FQGNSA. Trimming took 6 bases from V and 1 from J, leaving 10 bases between them. This CDR3 has 13 residues. The DNA for the CDR3 is TGTGCCAGCAGGTCGTCTGGTTCCTACGAGCAGTACTTC. The encoded protein is CASRSSGSYEQYF.

This clone has just a few counts. The chain couples TRBV5-1 to TRBJ2-7; TRBD1 matches at 7 bases. V lost 0 bases, J lost 4 bases, and 10 bases stayed unmatched. Germline V CDR1 and CDR2: SGHRS, YFSETQ. The CDR3 totals 16 residues. CDR3 amino acids: CASSLGKTGPTYEQYF. The CDR3 DNA is TGCGCCAGCAGCTTGGGGAAGACAGGGCCCACATACGAGCAGTACTTC. The complete variable domain, with remaining parts taken from reference TRBV5-1 and TRBJ2-7, reads KAGVTQTPRYLIKTRGQQVTLSCSPISGHRSVSWYQQTPGQGLQFLFEYFSETQRNKGNFPGRFSGRQFSNSRSEMNVSTLELGDSALYLCASSLGKTGPTYEQYFGPGTRLTVT.

This chain connects TRBV6-5 to TRBJ2-1; a possible D gene is TRBD2 (5 bases). Trimming shortened V by 7 bases and J by 9 bases, and 16 bases separated the two germline ends. This CDR3 is 13 amino acids long. In germline, CDR1 is MNHEY, CDR2 SVGAGI. The DNA of the CDR3 is TGTGCCAGCATTCAAAGGGAGTTTGGTGAGCAGTTCTTC. This encodes CASIQREFGEQFF.

This chain links TRBV6-1 with TRBJ2-7; tentative D call: TRBD2 (6 bases). Looked up from germline, CDR1 is MNHNS and CDR2 is SASEGT. The CDR3 runs to 16 residues. Trimming left V 2 bases short and J 1 base short, with 15 bases between. The CDR3 reads CASSEYKTGLSYEQYF. Written as DNA, the CDR3 is TGTGCCAGCAGTGAATACAAAACGGGACTTTCCTACGAGCAGTACTTC.

The V gene is TRBV4-1, the J gene TRBJ1-5, with unresolved D. This CDR3 has 13 amino acids. The V end was cut by 0 bases, the J end by 6 bases, with 6 bases between. Looked up from germline, CDR1 is MGHRA and CDR2 is YSYEKL. The CDR3 DNA is TGCGCCAGCAGCCAAGAGCTTAGTCAGCCCCAGCATTTT. Translating it yields CASSQELSQPQHF.

The chain carries TRBV7-2 and TRBJ2-7; 7 bases line up with TRBD1. The germline gives CDR1 SGHTA, CDR2 FQGNSA. There are 14 residues in the CDR3. V lost 2 bases to trimming and J lost 0 bases; unmatched junction nucleotides: 1. The CDR3 nucleotides read TGTGCCAGCAGCTTAAACAGGGGCTCCTACGAGCAGTACTTC. Translation: CASSLNRGSYEQYF.

This CDR3 is CSVRDRVTEAFF. DNA for the CDR3: TGCAGCGTTCGGGACAGGGTTACTGAAGCTTTCTTT. The rearrangement uses TRBV29-1 and TRBJ1-1; 9 bases map to TRBD1. CDR1 SQVTM and CDR2 ANQGSEA come from the germline V gene. This CDR3 has 12 amino acids. The V gene end was trimmed by 5 bases and the J gene end by 5 bases; junction bases not matched to a gene: 3.

The chain has TRBV12-5 and TRBJ2-7; 8 bases agree with TRBD1. CDR1 LGHNT and CDR2 FRNRAP come from the germline V gene. After removal of 5 bases from V and 2 bases from J, the junction contained 8 bases not matched to a gene. The CDR3 is made up of 15 amino acids. The CDR3 bases are TGTGCTAGTGGTCCCGGACAGGGTCTTACCTACGAGCAGTACTTC. This translates into CASGPGQGLTYEQYF.

The V gene is TRBV11-3, the J gene TRBJ1-3; weak D call: TRBD1 (6 bases). V dropped 5 bases and J dropped 4 bases, with 9 bases sitting between them. Per the germline V gene, CDR1 is SGHNT and CDR2 is YENEEA. CDR3 length equals 13 residues. The CDR3 coding sequence is TGTGCCAGCAGCACAGGGACCGGAAACACCATATATTTT. It specifies CASSTGTGNTIYF.

In this sample, this clone turned up once. The chain has TRBV19 and TRBJ2-5; perhaps TRBD1 as D (6 bases). The CDR3 is 14 amino acids. Germline V gives CDR1 LNHDA, CDR2 SQIVND (reference sequence). The germline V and J ends were trimmed by 6 bases and 1 base, with 12 bases remaining between them. This chain's CDR3 is CASSLGTPQETQYF. CDR3 coding DNA: TGTGCCAGTAGCCTTGGGACACCCCAAGAGACCCAGTACTTC.

The chain carries TRBV6-5 and TRBJ2-7, with TRBD1 matching 7 bases. With 4 bases clipped from V and 2 bases from J, the junction kept 5 bases outside the gene matches. The CDR3 has 14 amino acids. Germline V gene sequence: CDR1 MNHEY, CDR2 SVGAGI. The CDR3, as DNA: TGTGCCAGCAGTTCACGGGACAGAACCTACGAGCAGTACTTC. It is translated as CASSSRDRTYEQYF.

This chain uses TRBV9 with TRBJ2-1, with a weak D call TRBD2 (5 bases). V was cut by 1 base and J by 4 bases, with 12 bases left in between. Germline V CDR1 and CDR2: SGDLS, YYNGEE. CDR3 length: 15 residues. The DNA of the CDR3 is TGTGCCAGCAGCGTAATGGGAGATCGGTACAATGAGCAGTTCTTC. Its protein product is CASSVMGDRYNEQFF.